These T cell receptor beta chains were read from a single sample in a study of T cell clonotyping in hematopoietic cell transplantation. The protocol was immunoSEQ multiplex PCR, while the TCRdb copy is restricted to in-frame clones and leaves out a portion. Among tens of thousands of clones, approximately 90% were seen once, and the ten largest hold 5.9%. This material consisted of peripheral blood mononuclear cells, taken before stem cell transplant. The receptors were sampled from a man aged 55 to 70 with biphenotypic leukemia. Some clones in this sample may be carry-over from other donors' samples. CDR3s include the opening cysteine and the closing phenylalanine or tryptophan. A D gene is named only where the DNA matches it firmly. Only part of the rows carry a size: once, few, many, or a class if the clone is expanded.

>TRBJ1-1|TRBV28|-|TRBD1
TGTGCCAGCATAAAGGACAGGGTTAACACTGAAGCTTTCTTT
CASIKDRVNTEAFF
>TRBJ1-5|TRBV30|-|-
TGTGCCTGGAGGCAGGGGAATCAGCCCCAGCATTTT
CAWRQGNQPQHF
>TRBJ1-2|TRBV6-5|-|-
TGTGCCAGCAGTTCGTGGAGGGGGAGCCGGGATGGCTACACCTTC
CASSSWRGSRDGYTF
>TRBJ2-6|TRBV30|-|-
TGTGCCCAAGACAGTTTCTCTGGGGCCAACGTCCTGACTTTC
CAQDSFSGANVLTF
>TRBJ2-7|TRBV5-6|few|-
TGTGCCAGCAGCTTTCGGGATTGGAAATACGAGCAGTACTTC
CASSFRDWKYEQYF
>TRBJ2-2|TRBV9|-|-
TGTGCCAGCAGCGGGCAGGGCGGCGCCGGGGAGCTGTTTTTT
CASSGQGGAGELFF
>TRBJ1-1|TRBV6-5|-|-
TGTGCCAGCAGACACTACCTAAACACTGAAGCTTTCTTT
CASRHYLNTEAFF
>TRBJ2-7|TRBV14|-|TRBD1
TGTGCCAGCAGCCCCGGGACAGGGTTAAACGAGCAGTACTTC
CASSPGTGLNEQYF
>TRBJ2-7|TRBV4-2|-|-
TGTGCCAGCAGCCAAGACTTACCTAGCCGAACCTACGAGCAGTACTTC
CASSQDLPSRTYEQYF
>TRBJ2-1|TRBV5-1|few|-
TGCGCCAGCAGCTCAGTAGCGTCGAGCTCCTACAATGAGCAGTTCTTC
CASSSVASSSYNEQFF
>TRBJ2-3|TRBV6-5|-|-
TGTGCCAGCTCTGTTAGTTTAGCAGATACGCAGTATTTT
CASSVSLADTQYF